The present TCR beta chain was sequenced within a study of sequential checkpoint blockade in melanoma. Study-level information: Patients were randomized 1:1 to nivolumab-then-ipilimumab or ipilimumab-then-nivolumab first-line. Each arm's sequence ended with maintenance nivolumab.

Treatment indicated: randomized to nivolumab then ipilimumab (arm A) or the reverse (arm B). None of the patients previously received DNA-damaging chemotherapy. From thawed PBMCs, live CD3+CD8+ cells negative for CD19 and CD56 were sorted. Assay: immunoSEQ multiplex PCR; the TCRdb copy retains only in-frame clones and omits some. The sample holds about 29,000 clones, over 60% seen once. The sequence was collected from a human donor with melanoma. The sample consisted of CD8+ T cells sorted from blood (inferred from file names), taken from a patient given nivolumab and ipilimumab in sequence.

DNA of the CDR3: TGTGCCAGCAGCACCAAGACAGGGCCCTTTTCTCTGAACACTGAAGCTTTCTTT. Translated: CASSTKTGPFSLNTEAFF. The chain recombines TRBV4-2 with TRBJ1-1, with 7 bases matching TRBD1. CDR1 LGHNA and CDR2 YNFKEQ come from the germline V gene. The V and J ends lost 5 bases and 0 bases, in that order; junction bases with no gene match: 15. This CDR3 has 18 residues.